The clone carrying this T cell receptor (beta chain) was seen many times. What it recognizes is unknown. Per germline, CDR1 SGHTA and CDR2 FQGNSA. Trimming cost V 4 bases and J 2 bases; bases outside gene matches: 4. CDR3 length: 15 residues. This sample was taken from a study of CD8+CD57+ T cells in acquired aplastic anemia. Whole-study findings and limits: Sharing between patients and controls was observed for around 30 CD8+ CDR3 sequences.

For sequencing, patients were chosen who had shown expansion of CD8+CD57+ cells by flow cytometry. Patients were treatment-naive when blood was sampled. Both TCR beta VDJ combination and CDR3 sequence profiling were carried out. Genomic DNA was the template for this profiling. MiXCR, applied by TCRdb to the reads, yields one record per CDR3 protein. The repertoire holds 50,000 or so distinct CDR3 sequences, with around 50% as singletons. The genes are TRBV7-2 and TRBJ2-7, with 11 bases that match TRBD2. Sequenced material: sorted CD4+, CD8+, or CD8+CD57+ T cells (not recorded which) from PBMCs. The receptor comes from a human donor with aplastic anemia. The CDR3 DNA reads as TGTGCCAGCAGCTCTAGCGGGGGGTCTACCTACGAGCAGTACGTC. Its translation: CASSSSGGSTYEQYV.